The 8 T cell receptor beta chains given below trace back to one sample, sequenced in a study of T cells in Graves' hyperthyroidism and ophthalmopathy. Regions amplified from RNA transcripts were the TCR beta CDR3 regions. HTBI primers drove first-round RT-PCR of the TCR CDR3. TCRdb independently ran MiXCR on the multiplex PCR reads; one entry per CDR3 protein. The top ten clones hold 4.3% of a sample with hundreds of thousands of distinct CDR3 sequences, 14% to 15% of them seen once. The specimen sequenced was blood. The receptors originated from a woman in her thirties or forties with Graves' ophthalmopathy.

The chain uses TRBV7-3 and TRBJ2-7; 8 nucleotides line up with TRBD1. There are 15 residues in the CDR3. Germline loops: CDR1 SGHTA, CDR2 FQGTGA. V was pared by 2 bases and J by 5 bases, with 8 bases of the junction left unmatched. As DNA, the CDR3 is TGTGCCAGCAGCTTATTGGCAGGGGGCTATGACGAGCAGTACTTC. Its translation is CASSLLAGGYDEQYF.

In this sample, this clonotype turned up many times. This chain links TRBV20-1 with TRBJ2-5, with D possibly being TRBD2 (6 bases). Germline V gene lookup returns CDR1 DFQATT and CDR2 SNEGSKA (reference sequence). Trimming cost V 0 bases and J 2 bases, with 10 bases left between them. This CDR3 is 14 amino acids long. DNA of the CDR3: TGCAGTGCTAGAGATCTAGGAGGGCAAGAGACCCAGTACTTC. Its translation: CSARDLGGQETQYF.

The chain carries TRBV5-1 and TRBJ1-2, with D possibly TRBD1 on 6 matching bases. Germline V lookup: CDR1 SGHRS, CDR2 YFSETQ. The CDR3 contains 15 residues. V gave up 0 bases and J gave up 8 bases, with 17 bases separating them. Written as DNA, the CDR3 is TGCGCCAGCAGCTTGGCAGGGGAGGGCTTAAAAGGCTACACCTTC. Translation: CASSLAGEGLKGYTF.

The CDR3, as DNA: TGTGCCAGCAGCCCGTGGGGGCAGGGGACTGAAGCTTTCTTT. This translates into CASSPWGQGTEAFF. V is TRBV7-2 and J is TRBJ1-1; D perhaps matches TRBD1 (6 bases). Deletions cut 5 bases from V and 5 bases from J, with 15 bases between. Germline assignment: CDR1 SGHTA and CDR2 FQGNSA. The length of the CDR3 is 14 residues.

The chain joins TRBV6-2 or TRBV6-3 to TRBJ1-1; a weak D match, TRBD1 (5 bases). The CDR3 contains 14 residues. The V end lost 4 bases, the J end lost 5 bases, and 14 bases lay between the germline ends. From germline, CDR1 is MNHEY and CDR2 SVGEGT. This CDR3 is CASSLTPGGTEAFF. In DNA form, the CDR3 reads TGTGCCAGCAGTTTGACTCCTGGGGGGACTGAAGCTTTCTTT.

This clonotype was found many times. The CDR3 nucleotides read TGCGCCAGCAGCCAAGATCAAGCGGGAGGTTACGAGCAGTACTTC. Translated: CASSQDQAGGYEQYF. The chain employs TRBV4-1 and TRBJ2-7; 9 nucleotides line up with TRBD2. CDR1 and CDR2 (germline): MGHRA, YSYEKL. Trimming at V came to 0 bases and at J to 4 bases, leaving 4 bases not matched to a gene. The CDR3 is made up of 15 amino acids.

This clonotype was counted at least ten times. CDR3 in amino acids: CASSPGPSMAQYF. The DNA for the CDR3 is TGTGCCAGCAGCCCAGGGCCCTCGATGGCCCAGTACTTC. The chain is built from TRBV7-9 and TRBJ2-5; D perhaps matches TRBD1 (5 bases). Trimming stripped 5 bases from V and 9 bases from J, with 16 bases between. There are 13 residues in the CDR3. Per germline, CDR1 SEHNR and CDR2 FQNEAQ (reference sequence).

In this sample, this clonotype turned up many times. This sequence joins TRBV20-1 and TRBJ2-5, with TRBD1 identical over 10 bases. Trimming at V came to 3 bases and at J to 5 bases, leaving 9 bases not matched to a gene. CDR3 length: 15 amino acids. The germline CDR1 and CDR2 sequences are DFQATT and SNEGSKA (reference sequence). The CDR3 spells CSARAGTGEGETQYF. The CDR3 bases are TGCAGTGCTAGGGCAGGGACAGGGGAAGGGGAGACCCAGTACTTC.